This passage covers 23 T cell receptor beta chains from one sample sequenced in a study of T-cell memory formation after mild COVID-19. MiXCR, applied by TCRdb to the 5' RACE reads, yields one record per CDR3 protein. This table has about 110,000 distinct CDR3 sequences, about 15% appearing once. The sequencing sample was made of PBMCs or a T cell subset sorted from them (not recorded which). The receptors here all came from an adult woman who had mild COVID-19 (a few samples of this study predate the infection). Cell type and time point are not known.

This chain links TRBV14 with TRBJ2-4; D gene ambiguous. The V gene lost 0 bases and the J gene lost 8 bases, with 11 bases spanning the gap. The CDR3 runs 14 residues. Germline V gives CDR1 SGHDN, CDR2 FVKESK. Here the CDR3 DNA reads TGTGCCAGCAGCCAAGATTTAACCTACGACATTCAGTACTTC. Translation: CASSQDLTYDIQYF.

This clonotype was seen a handful of times. The CDR3 is CSARDPDSYGYTF. The DNA for the CDR3 is TGCAGTGCTAGAGACCCTGACAGCTATGGCTACACCTTC. The V gene is TRBV20-1, the J gene TRBJ1-2; maybe TRBD1 (5 bases). V was pared by 0 bases and J by 4 bases, with 9 bases between. There are 13 residues in the CDR3. Germline V gene lookup returns CDR1 DFQATT and CDR2 SNEGSKA (reference sequence).

A few counts support this clonotype. The chain links TRBV7-9 to TRBJ2-1, with D hard to call. The CDR3 is 12 amino acids. V lost 4 bases and J 9 bases, leaving 10 bases between the germline ends. CDR1 is SEHNR, CDR2 FQNEAQ, per germline (reference sequence). In DNA form, the CDR3 reads TGTGCCAGCAGCTCCGCCTTAGTTGAGCAGTTCTTC. Its protein is CASSSALVEQFF.

The genes are TRBV5-4 and TRBJ2-1, with TRBD2 matching 7 bases. Germline assignment: CDR1 SGHNT and CDR2 YYREEE (reference sequence). The CDR3 is made up of 10 amino acids. J was trimmed by 7 bases and V by 10 bases; bases with no gene match: 2. The CDR3 nucleotides are TGTGCCGCCGGGGGGAATGAGCAGTTCTTC. It encodes CAAGGNEQFF.

The chain has TRBV10-3 and TRBJ1-1; unclear D gene. This CDR3 contains 11 residues. Trimming removed 10 bases from V and 4 bases from J, with 10 bases in between. Germline CDR1 ENHRY, CDR2 SYGVKD. The CDR3 bases are TGTGCCACGTTTGCTGGCACTGAAGCTTTCTTT. Amino acid sequence: CATFAGTEAFF.

The gene calls are TRBV5-1 and TRBJ2-7; D remains ambiguous. Trimming pared 0 bases from V and 4 bases from J, leaving 11 bases between. Per the germline V gene, CDR1 is SGHRS and CDR2 is YFSETQ. CDR3 length: 14 amino acids. CDR3 protein: CASSLDSPGYEQYF. CDR3 DNA sequence: TGCGCCAGCAGCTTGGATTCACCTGGGTACGAGCAGTACTTC.

V is TRBV19 and J is TRBJ1-5, with D unresolved. The length of the CDR3 is 11 residues. Deletions cut 1 base from V and 11 bases from J, with 6 bases between. Germline CDR1 and CDR2: LNHDA and SQIVND (reference sequence). DNA of the CDR3: TGTGCCAGTAGTATAGGGCCGTCCCAGCATTTT. Translation: CASSIGPSQHF.

The table lists this clonotype with many counts. The chain uses TRBV5-1 and TRBJ2-7; no firm D call. Trimming removed 1 base from V and 1 base from J, with 6 bases in between. This CDR3 is 13 amino acids long. The germline CDR1 and CDR2 sequences are SGHRS and YFSETQ. CDR3 sequence (DNA): TGCGCCAGCAGCTTGTTACCTTCCTACGAGCAGTACTTC. Translation gives CASSLLPSYEQYF. The full variable domain, rest sourced from reference TRBV5-1 and TRBJ2-7, is KAGVTQTPRYLIKTRGQQVTLSCSPISGHRSVSWYQQTPGQGLQFLFEYFSETQRNKGNFPGRFSGRQFSNSRSEMNVSTLELGDSALYLCASSLLPSYEQYFGPGTRLTVT.

This clonotype was seen a few times. This sequence joins TRBV4-1 and TRBJ1-1; no reliable D call. Germline lookup yields CDR1 MGHRA and CDR2 YSYEKL. Trimming removed 0 bases from V and 8 bases from J, with 4 bases in between. There are 11 residues in the CDR3. CDR3 nucleotide sequence: TGCGCCAGCAGCCAAGACCGGGAAGCTTTCTTT. This sequence encodes CASSQDREAFF.

This clonotype was seen more than once but under ten times. The J gene is TRBJ2-3, the V gene TRBV29-1, with unresolved D. Trimming took off 3 bases at V and 1 base at J, with 11 bases between the two ends. Germline-derived CDR1 and CDR2 are SQVTM and ANQGSEA. This CDR3 region has 14 residues. The CDR3 nucleotides read TGCAGCGTTGACAGTGAGGCGCGCACAGATACGCAGTATTTT. Translation gives CSVDSEARTDTQYF.

This clonotype was counted a few times. The chain employs TRBV20-1 and TRBJ1-3, with 7 nucleotides matching TRBD1. J was trimmed by 2 bases and V by 6 bases; bases with no gene match: 19. Germline V gene sequence: CDR1 DFQATT, CDR2 SNEGSKA (reference sequence). CDR3 length: 18 amino acids. The CDR3 here is CSARDREVQLQTGNTIYF. Written as DNA, the CDR3 is TGCAGTGCCCGTGACAGGGAGGTACAACTCCAAACTGGAAACACCATATATTTT.

This chain links TRBV6-5 with TRBJ2-7; D is undetermined. This CDR3 comprises 13 residues. Per germline, CDR1 MNHEY and CDR2 SVGAGI. V lost 2 bases to trimming and J lost 2 bases, with 7 bases between them. The DNA of the CDR3 is TGTGCCAGCAGTTACGACATCGCCTACGAGCAGTACTTC. It is translated as CASSYDIAYEQYF.

This clonotype was counted a few times. In DNA, the CDR3 is TGTGCCAGCGCGACAGCGGGACCGTTCCCTGGGGCCAACGTCCTGACTTTC. The encoded protein is CASATAGPFPGANVLTF. The V and J genes are TRBV3-1 and TRBJ2-6, with 7 bases aligning to TRBD2. Trimming took 8 bases from V and 2 from J; bases not matched to a gene: 12. The CDR3 loop spans 17 amino acids. Germline CDR1 LGHDT, CDR2 YNNKEL (reference sequence).

This clonotype was seen a handful of times. The chain has TRBV11-2 and TRBJ1-6; D gene ambiguous. Trimming removed 5 bases from V and 0 bases from J, with 14 bases in between. Germline CDR1 reads SGHAT; CDR2 reads FQNNGV. The CDR3 runs 17 residues. In DNA, the CDR3 is TGTGCCAGCAGCCCTGGTGCTGCGAGCTCCTATAATTCACCCCTCCACTTT. It translates to CASSPGAASSYNSPLHF.

This clonotype was seen a few times. The gene calls are TRBV5-1 and TRBJ2-1; D perhaps matches TRBD2 (6 bases). The CDR3 loop spans 16 amino acids. Germline V CDR1 and CDR2: SGHRS, YFSETQ. Trimming cost V 4 bases and J 4 bases, with 18 bases left between them. CDR3 protein: CASSPPGLSSYNEQFF. CDR3 DNA sequence: TGCGCCAGCAGCCCACCGGGACTCTCCTCGTACAATGAGCAGTTCTTC.

The chain uses TRBV2 and TRBJ2-3; 7 bases align to TRBD1. The V gene's germline CDR1 is SNHLY and CDR2 FYNNEI. The J segment lost 0 bases and the V segment lost 2 bases, leaving 5 bases of the junction unmatched. CDR3 length equals 16 residues. The DNA of the CDR3 is TGTGCCAGCAGTGAATTGAGGACAGGTAGCACAGATACGCAGTATTTT. Translating gives CASSELRTGSTDTQYF.

The chain has TRBV7-3 and TRBJ1-1; TRBD1 aligns across 9 bases. CDR1 and CDR2 (germline): SGHTA, FQGTGA. This CDR3 spans 14 amino acids. V lost 3 bases, J lost 7 bases, and 6 bases stayed unmatched. The CDR3, as DNA: TGTGCCAGCAGCTTCTACGCGGGACAGGGTGAAGCTTTCTTT. Translation gives CASSFYAGQGEAFF.

This chain connects TRBV29-1 to TRBJ2-2; D is ambiguous. This CDR3 has 15 amino acids. Germline loops: CDR1 SQVTM, CDR2 ANQGSEA. Trimming took 6 bases from V and 1 from J, leaving 15 bases between them. The CDR3 here is CSVNLGSRNTGELFF. In DNA form, the CDR3 reads TGCAGCGTGAATCTCGGTAGTAGGAACACCGGGGAGCTGTTTTTT.

This clonotype showed up just once. The chain recombines TRBV5-1 with TRBJ1-1; 10 nucleotides agree with TRBD1. The CDR3 is 15 amino acids. Unmatched junction bases numbered 7, after V lost 3 bases and J lost 5 bases. Germline lookup yields CDR1 SGHRS and CDR2 YFSETQ. CDR3 in DNA: TGCGCCAGCAGCTACTATGGACAGGGGGGAACTGAAGCTTTCTTT. It encodes CASSYYGQGGTEAFF.

This clonotype has just a few counts. The chain has TRBV29-1 and TRBJ2-2; D is ambiguous. Deletions cut 0 bases from V and 10 bases from J, with 24 bases between. The CDR3 loop spans 17 amino acids. CDR1 and CDR2 from the germline V gene are SQVTM and ANQGSEA. For the CDR3, the DNA is TGCAGCGTTGAAGAGCACTTGGCGTTAGGGCCGGGCACGGAGCTGTTTTTT. Protein: CSVEEHLALGPGTELFF.

The chain employs TRBV20-1 and TRBJ1-4, with D tentatively TRBD1 (5 bases). Trimming took 0 bases from V and 3 from J, leaving 11 bases between them. Germline V CDR1 and CDR2: DFQATT, SNEGSKA (reference sequence). The CDR3 covers 15 residues. CDR3 bases: TGCAGTGCTAGAGATGCGGAAGGGGCTAATGAAAAACTGTTTTTT. Its protein product is CSARDAEGANEKLFF.

This clonotype was observed a handful of times. The CDR3 sequence is CASGQNEQFF. The CDR3 DNA sequence: TGTGCCAGTGGGCAGAATGAGCAGTTCTTC. The V and J genes are TRBV6-5 and TRBJ2-1; no reliable D call. CDR3 size: 10 residues. CDR1 and CDR2 (germline): MNHEY, SVGAGI. The germline V and J ends were trimmed by 9 bases and 7 bases, with 7 bases remaining between them.

This clonotype has only a few counts. The rearrangement joins TRBV7-6 to TRBJ1-5; D is unresolved. This CDR3 is built from 15 residues. Germline CDR1 reads SGHVS; CDR2 reads FNYEAQ. Trimming stripped 2 bases from V and 5 bases from J, with 13 bases between. This CDR3 reads CASSLSAQVDQPQHF. The CDR3 bases are TGTGCCAGCAGCTTAAGTGCTCAGGTGGATCAGCCCCAGCATTTT.